This entry lists 26 T cell receptor beta chains sequenced from one sample in a study of blood T cell repertoires in COVID-19. Sequencing was performed with immunoSEQ multiplex PCR; in TCRdb, only in-frame clones are kept and a portion is missing. The repertoire has 100,000 to 130,000 clones, around 81% of them found once; the top ten carry under 5%. What was sequenced was peripheral blood. All receptors come from a woman between 65 and 79 years old with acute or convalescent COVID-19.

This clone was seen only a few times. The chain uses TRBV7-2 and TRBJ2-6, with TRBD1 identical over 7 bases. J was trimmed by 0 bases and V by 5 bases; bases with no gene match: 4. Germline V CDR1 and CDR2: SGHTA, FQGNSA. The CDR3 runs to 16 residues. The CDR3 loop is CASSLGQSSGANVLTF. The CDR3, as DNA: TGTGCCAGCAGCCTGGGACAGAGCTCTGGGGCCAACGTCCTGACTTTC.

V and J are TRBV28 and TRBJ2-7; 9 bases are shared with TRBD2. Germline V lookup: CDR1 MDHEN, CDR2 SYDVKM. The CDR3 is made up of 14 amino acids. V was clipped by 5 bases and J by 7 bases; unmatched bases: 9. The CDR3, as DNA: TGTGCCAGCAGTAGACTAGCGGAAACGCGAGAGCAGTACTTC. Its protein product is CASSRLAETREQYF.

This rearrangement joins TRBV11-3 to TRBJ2-5, with D possibly matching TRBD1 (6 bases). Germline V CDR1 and CDR2: SGHNT, YENEEA. V dropped 5 bases and J dropped 5 bases, with 9 bases sitting between them. This CDR3 is built from 12 residues. The CDR3 coding sequence is TGTGCCAGCAGCCAAACAGGGGAGACCCAGTACTTC. It codes for CASSQTGETQYF.

CDR3 loop: CASSEEAYRSNTEAFF. The CDR3 coding sequence is TGTGCCAGCAGTGAAGAGGCATACAGGTCAAACACTGAAGCTTTCTTT. The J gene is TRBJ1-1, the V gene TRBV6-1; perhaps TRBD1 as D (5 bases). CDR1 is MNHNS, CDR2 SASEGT, per germline. With 1 base removed from V and 2 bases from J, the gap between germline ends came to 14 bases. The CDR3 consists of 16 residues.

The genes are TRBV10-3 and TRBJ1-5; D not certain. The CDR3 runs 14 residues. Germline-derived CDR1 and CDR2 are ENHRY and SYGVKD. Trimming took 0 bases from V and 7 from J, leaving 10 bases between them. The DNA of the CDR3 is TGTGCCATCAGTGAGTCGTCGCGCATCCAGCCCCAGCATTTT. Its translation is CAISESSRIQPQHF.

This clone was recorded a few times. The rearrangement links TRBV7-8 to TRBJ1-5, with D maybe TRBD1 (5 bases). V gave up 5 bases and J gave up 7 bases, with 12 bases separating them. There are 13 residues in the CDR3. The germline CDR1 and CDR2 sequences are SGHVS and FQNEAQ. The CDR3 reads CASSPDSPQPQHF. CDR3 DNA: TGTGCCAGCAGCCCCGACAGTCCACAGCCCCAGCATTTT. Based on the CDR3 plus reference TRBV7-8 and TRBJ1-5, the full variable domain is GAGVSQSPRYKVAKRGQDVALRCDPISGHVSLFWYQQALGQGPEFLTYFQNEAQLDKSGLPSDRFFAERPEGSVSTLKIQRTQQEDSAVYLCASSPDSPQPQHFGDGTRLSIL.

This sequence joins TRBV28 and TRBJ1-1, with 8 bases lining up with TRBD1. From germline, CDR1 is MDHEN and CDR2 SYDVKM. The CDR3 loop spans 13 amino acids. V gave up 2 bases and J gave up 8 bases; unmatched junction bases: 4. This CDR3 is CASSLIGTGEAFF. In nucleotides, the CDR3 is TGTGCCAGCAGTTTAATTGGGACAGGAGAAGCTTTCTTT. Complete variable domain (other parts from reference TRBV28 and TRBJ1-1): DVKVTQSSRYLVKRTGEKVFLECVQDMDHENMFWYRQDPGLGLRLIYFSYDVKMKEKGDIPEGYSVSREKKERFSLILESASTNQTSMYLCASSLIGTGEAFFGQGTRLTVV.

The chain carries TRBV11-2 and TRBJ2-1; 7 bases are shared with TRBD2. V gave up 7 bases and J gave up 9 bases; unmatched junction bases: 6. The germline CDR1 and CDR2 sequences are SGHAT and FQNNGV. CDR3 length: 12 amino acids. For the CDR3, the DNA is TGTGCCAGCATCGGGGCGGGGGTTGAGCAGTTCTTC. It translates to CASIGAGVEQFF. Combining the CDR3 with reference TRBV11-2 and TRBJ2-1 gives the whole variable domain EAGVAQSPRYKIIEKRQSVAFWCNPISGHATLYWYQQILGQGPKLLIQFQNNGVVDDSQLPKDRFSAERLKGVDSTLKIQPAKLEDSAVYLCASIGAGVEQFFGPGTRLTVL.

The gene calls are TRBV28 and TRBJ1-6, with D possibly TRBD1 on 6 matching bases. The CDR3 loop spans 16 amino acids. Trimming cost V 5 bases and J 5 bases, with 16 bases left between them. The germline CDR1 and CDR2 sequences are MDHEN and SYDVKM. CDR3 nucleotide sequence: TGTGCCAGCAGTCCATCGGGGGGCTCGAATAATTCACCCCTCCACTTT. It is translated as CASSPSGGSNNSPLHF.

The chain is built from TRBV7-9 and TRBJ2-5; TRBD2 matches at 10 bases. The germline CDR1 and CDR2 sequences are SEHNR and FQNEAQ (reference sequence). The CDR3 has 16 residues. The V gene end was trimmed by 5 bases and the J gene end by 1 base; junction bases not matched to a gene: 7. DNA of the CDR3: TGTGCCAGCAGCCCCGGGGCTAGCGGGGGCCAAGAGACCCAGTACTTC. Its translation is CASSPGASGGQETQYF.

The rearrangement links TRBV28 to TRBJ2-1; 9 bases match TRBD2. The CDR3 is 15 residues long. J was trimmed by 6 bases and V by 8 bases; bases with no gene match: 11. CDR1 and CDR2 from the germline V gene are MDHEN and SYDVKM. The CDR3 DNA follows: TGTGCCAGCTTTCCCCCGGCTAGCGGGGCCAATGAGCAGTTCTTC. This encodes CASFPPASGANEQFF.

This sequence joins TRBV2 and TRBJ1-2; D is unresolved. Germline loops: CDR1 SNHLY, CDR2 FYNNEI. The germline V and J ends were trimmed by 7 bases and 3 bases, with 12 bases remaining between them. CDR3 size: 13 residues. The CDR3 DNA sequence: TGTGCCAGCATGCCAGCGATAGACTATGGCTACACCTTC. Its protein product is CASMPAIDYGYTF.

The chain is built from TRBV19 and TRBJ2-1; 10 nucleotides align to TRBD2. J was trimmed by 8 bases and V by 3 bases; bases with no gene match: 7. Germline V gives CDR1 LNHDA, CDR2 SQIVND (reference sequence). The CDR3 contains 15 residues. CDR3 in amino acids: CASSILAGGVDEQFF. The CDR3 DNA sequence: TGTGCCAGTAGTATCTTAGCGGGAGGAGTCGATGAGCAGTTCTTC.

This clone appeared once. The chain joins TRBV28 to TRBJ2-7; 9 nucleotides match TRBD2. The CDR3 loop spans 14 amino acids. The V gene's germline CDR1 is MDHEN and CDR2 SYDVKM. The V and J ends lost 3 bases and 3 bases, in that order; junction bases with no gene match: 3. The CDR3 is CASSLSSGVYEQYF. The CDR3 bases are TGTGCCAGCAGTTTGTCTAGCGGGGTCTACGAGCAGTACTTC. Using reference TRBV28 and TRBJ2-7 for the parts outside the CDR3, the full variable domain is DVKVTQSSRYLVKRTGEKVFLECVQDMDHENMFWYRQDPGLGLRLIYFSYDVKMKEKGDIPEGYSVSREKKERFSLILESASTNQTSMYLCASSLSSGVYEQYFGPGTRLTVT.

The rearrangement links TRBV5-1 to TRBJ2-3; TRBD1 aligns across 10 bases. Germline CDR1 and CDR2: SGHRS and YFSETQ. Trimming at V came to 2 bases and at J to 3 bases, leaving 9 bases not matched to a gene. This CDR3 is built from 17 residues. The CDR3 loop is CASSLPQTGGATDTQYF. The CDR3 coding sequence is TGCGCCAGCAGCTTACCCCAGACAGGGGGCGCGACAGATACGCAGTATTTT.

This chain uses TRBV3-1 (or the pseudogene TRBV3-2) with TRBJ2-5, with D possibly being TRBD2 (5 bases). The germline gives CDR1 LGHDT, CDR2 YNNKEL (reference sequence). Trimming pared 8 bases from V and 5 bases from J, leaving 9 bases between. This CDR3 region has 11 residues. CDR3: CASGSGETQYF. In DNA, the CDR3 is TGTGCCAGCGGGAGTGGCGAGACCCAGTACTTC.

The rearrangement joins TRBV19 to TRBJ2-5, with no clear D. The CDR3 runs to 11 residues. Germline V gives CDR1 LNHDA, CDR2 SQIVND (reference sequence). V lost 3 bases and J 5 bases, leaving 4 bases between the germline ends. The CDR3 region is CASSIMETQYF. As DNA, the CDR3 is TGTGCCAGTAGTATTATGGAGACCCAGTACTTC.

The chain recombines TRBV11-3 with TRBJ2-2; 7 bases are a match to TRBD2. Germline assignment: CDR1 SGHNT and CDR2 YENEEA. The CDR3 runs to 15 residues. V lost 11 bases to trimming and J lost 5 bases; unmatched junction nucleotides: 14. CDR3 region: CASQSAGVITGELFF. In nucleotides, the CDR3 is TGTGCCTCCCAATCGGCGGGAGTTATTACCGGGGAGCTGTTTTTT.

V usage is TRBV18 and J usage is TRBJ2-1, with 9 bases lining up with TRBD2. Germline values: CDR1 KGHSH, CDR2 LQKENI. CDR3 length: 15 residues. Trimming took 2 bases from V and 4 from J; bases not matched to a gene: 3. CDR3 in amino acids: CASSPTSGSYNEQFF. DNA for the CDR3: TGTGCCAGCTCACCAACTAGCGGGTCATACAATGAGCAGTTCTTC.

The V and J genes are TRBV28 and TRBJ1-6; the D gene is possibly TRBD1 (6 bases). The V end was cut by 6 bases, the J end by 9 bases, with 12 bases between. This CDR3 has 13 residues. CDR1 is MDHEN and CDR2 is SYDVKM in the germline V gene. This CDR3 reads CASRGGGSSPLHF. CDR3 in DNA: TGTGCCAGCAGGGGAGGGGGATCTTCACCCCTCCACTTT. Looking up the rest from reference TRBV28 and TRBJ1-6 gives the full variable domain: DVKVTQSSRYLVKRTGEKVFLECVQDMDHENMFWYRQDPGLGLRLIYFSYDVKMKEKGDIPEGYSVSREKKERFSLILESASTNQTSMYLCASRGGGSSPLHFGNGTRLTVT.

This chain joins TRBV5-1 and TRBJ1-2; 11 bases agree with TRBD1. The V segment lost 4 bases and the J segment 5 bases; nucleotides outside the gene matches: 10. Germline values: CDR1 SGHRS, CDR2 YFSETQ. The CDR3 extends over 16 amino acids. The CDR3 loop reads CASSPHPGQGGYGYTF. CDR3 in DNA: TGCGCCAGCAGCCCCCATCCGGGACAGGGGGGTTATGGCTACACCTTC.

This chain uses TRBV7-2 with TRBJ1-6, with 9 bases identical to TRBD1. The CDR3 is 15 residues long. Germline V gene sequence: CDR1 SGHTA, CDR2 FQGNSA. Unmatched junction bases numbered 6, after V lost 5 bases and J lost 7 bases. DNA of the CDR3: TGTGCCAGCAGCGCCCCCGGGACAGGGAATTCACCCCTCCACTTT. Protein sequence: CASSAPGTGNSPLHF.

The V and J genes are TRBV18 and TRBJ2-7; 10 nucleotides match TRBD1. Germline CDR1 KGHSH, CDR2 LQKENI. This CDR3 spans 13 amino acids. V shed 4 bases and J 6 bases; nucleotides not matched to a gene: 3. The CDR3 region is CASSRQGAGEQYV. As DNA, the CDR3 is TGTGCCAGCTCACGACAGGGGGCGGGCGAGCAGTACGTC.

The chain is built from TRBV10-3 and TRBJ2-7, with D possibly TRBD1 on 5 matching bases. Trimming cost V 0 bases and J 2 bases, with 17 bases left between them. This CDR3 is 17 amino acids long. Germline CDR1 ENHRY, CDR2 SYGVKD. As DNA, the CDR3 is TGTGCCATCAGTGAGTCTTACTCCAGGGATAGCCCCTACGAGCAGTACTTC. Residues: CAISESYSRDSPYEQYF.

V and J are TRBV2 and TRBJ2-7; D remains ambiguous. The CDR3 loop spans 14 amino acids. The germline V and J ends were trimmed by 4 bases and 1 base, with 11 bases remaining between them. Per germline, CDR1 SNHLY and CDR2 FYNNEI. CDR3 in DNA: TGTGCCAGCAGTGTGGGTGGAGCGTCCTACGAGCAGTACTTC. Encoded protein: CASSVGGASYEQYF.

The chain links TRBV7-3 to TRBJ2-1, with D possibly matching TRBD2 (6 bases). V was cut by 4 bases and J by 8 bases, with 18 bases left in between. Germline CDR1 reads SGHTA; CDR2 reads FQGTGA. The CDR3 consists of 15 residues. The CDR3 DNA is TGTGCCAGCAGCTCACGCGGGACTTTGTGGGATGAGCAGTTCTTC. Translation: CASSSRGTLWDEQFF.